The rows below give T cell receptor beta chains drawn from one sample of a study of blood T cell repertoires in COVID-19. Sequencing was performed with immunoSEQ multiplex PCR; in TCRdb, only in-frame clones are kept and a portion is missing. In the table there are 50,000 to 75,000 clones, 65% to 80% of which are singletons. The sequenced sample consisted of peripheral blood. The receptors derive from a woman older than 75 with active or convalescent COVID-19. CDR3s include the opening cysteine and the closing phenylalanine or tryptophan.

j_call: TRBJ1-6
v_call: TRBV19
cdr3_aa: CASSIRAGTGGPLHF

j_call: TRBJ2-2
v_call: TRBV30
cdr3_aa: CAWIGGRRELFF

j_call: TRBJ2-7
v_call: TRBV2
cdr3_aa: CASTWSGESSYEQYF

j_call: TRBJ2-5
v_call: TRBV6-5
cdr3_aa: CASSFGQGGETQYF

j_call: TRBJ2-5
v_call: TRBV10-3
cdr3_aa: CAISDGQFQETQYF

j_call: TRBJ1-1
v_call: TRBV30
cdr3_aa: CAWSVTAGATEAFF

j_call: TRBJ1-2
v_call: TRBV5-1
cdr3_aa: CASAEDRGGEGYTF

j_call: TRBJ1-2
v_call: TRBV2
cdr3_aa: CASRTDRVDGYTF

j_call: TRBJ1-1
v_call: TRBV10-1
cdr3_aa: CASSAQKNTEAFF

j_call: TRBJ2-7
v_call: TRBV5-1
cdr3_aa: CASSSLSGSEQYF

j_call: TRBJ1-1
v_call: TRBV25-1
cdr3_aa: CASNALTEPNTEAFF

j_call: TRBJ1-4
v_call: TRBV19
cdr3_aa: CASRQTGGSNEKLFF

j_call: TRBJ1-2
v_call: TRBV30
cdr3_aa: CAWSVSGYGYTF

j_call: TRBJ1-1
v_call: TRBV12-3/TRBV12-4
cdr3_aa: CASSLGTGEGAFF

j_call: TRBJ1-5
v_call: TRBV6-1
cdr3_aa: CASSEMTGGGQPQHF

j_call: TRBJ1-1
v_call: TRBV9
cdr3_aa: CASSSDSTGTEAFF

j_call: TRBJ1-4
v_call: TRBV18
cdr3_aa: CASSFQGPGEKLFF

j_call: TRBJ1-5
v_call: TRBV4-1
cdr3_aa: CASSQGQGDQPQHF

j_call: TRBJ2-3
v_call: TRBV5-4
cdr3_aa: CASSLTLGRDTQYF

j_call: TRBJ2-5
v_call: TRBV10-3
cdr3_aa: CAIKGGSGETQYF

j_call: TRBJ2-1
v_call: TRBV18
cdr3_aa: CASSRGQGIYNEQFF

j_call: TRBJ2-3
v_call: TRBV9
cdr3_aa: CASSPTGLASDTQYF

j_call: TRBJ2-5
v_call: TRBV5-5
cdr3_aa: CASSEATSQETQYF

j_call: TRBJ1-2
v_call: TRBV4-1
cdr3_aa: CASSQDVGRGYTF

j_call: TRBJ1-6
v_call: TRBV6-9
cdr3_aa: CASSPNRNSPLHF

j_call: TRBJ1-6
v_call: TRBV3-1/TRBV3-2
cdr3_aa: CASSPATGPESPLHF

j_call: TRBJ1-2
v_call: TRBV9
cdr3_aa: CASSVGGRAYGYTF

j_call: TRBJ2-1
v_call: TRBV6-2/TRBV6-3
cdr3_aa: CASSYLPTNEQFF

j_call: TRBJ1-2
v_call: TRBV2
cdr3_aa: CASRETGGFYGYTF

j_call: TRBJ1-5
v_call: TRBV4-1
cdr3_aa: CASSQVDMGIREAAQHF

j_call: TRBJ1-1
v_call: TRBV6-5
cdr3_aa: CASSQGRVTEAFF

j_call: TRBJ2-5
v_call: TRBV19
cdr3_aa: CASSTAGGETQYF

j_call: TRBJ1-4
v_call: TRBV6-6
cdr3_aa: CASRRDRVYEKLFF

j_call: TRBJ2-3
v_call: TRBV9
cdr3_aa: CASTPGQRTDTQYF

j_call: TRBJ1-2
v_call: TRBV7-2
cdr3_aa: CASSLGGGGRLNGYTF

j_call: TRBJ2-3
v_call: TRBV5-8
cdr3_aa: CASSPRRGRLDTQYF

j_call: TRBJ1-6
v_call: TRBV11-2
cdr3_aa: CASSLSTGKGSPLHF

j_call: TRBJ1-1
v_call: TRBV2
cdr3_aa: CASCPAGGYTEAFF

j_call: TRBJ1-1
v_call: TRBV2
cdr3_aa: CASSDRGRSEAFF

j_call: TRBJ1-1
v_call: TRBV6-4
cdr3_aa: CASRSDGSATEAFF

j_call: TRBJ2-3
v_call: TRBV5-4
cdr3_aa: CASSLGSLRSTDTQYF